These 5 T cell receptor beta chains originate from one sample sequenced in a study of T cell repertoires in cytomegalovirus infection. TCRdb used MiXCR to reprocess the reads, holding one entry per CDR3 protein. The sample includes fewer than 700,000 distinct CDR3 sequences, 24% of them seen just once. The sample comprised CD8+ T cells from PBMCs. The origin of the receptors is a human donor in good health (CMV status not recorded). Some clones in this sample may be carry-over from other donors' samples.

To note about this clonotype: Just one base apart from a much larger clone, this may be a read error. The chain uses TRBV7-6 and TRBJ1-5; a weak D match, TRBD1 (5 bases). Germline CDR1 is SGHVS and CDR2 is FNYEAQ. V was clipped by 2 bases and J by 3 bases, with 11 bases between them. This CDR3 comprises 15 residues. The CDR3 region is CASSLLGPTNQPQHF. The CDR3 bases are TGTGCCAGCAGCTTATTGGGGCCCACCAATCAGCCCCAGCATTTT. The whole variable domain, filled in from reference TRBV7-6 and TRBJ1-5, reads GAGVSQSPRYKVTKRGQDVALRCDPISGHVSLYWYRQALGQGPEFLTYFNYEAQQDKSGLPNDRFSAERPEGSISTLTIQRTEQRDSAMYRCASSLLGPTNQPQHFGDGTRLSIL.

This chain uses TRBV28 with TRBJ2-4, with TRBD2 as a possible D gene (5 bases). The V end lost 7 bases, the J end lost 4 bases, and 17 bases lay between the germline ends. Germline V CDR1 and CDR2: MDHEN, SYDVKM. The length of the CDR3 is 15 residues. Written as DNA, the CDR3 is TGTGCCAGCACTTCGACTGGGAGAGGGAAAAACATTCAGTACTTC. Translated: CASTSTGRGKNIQYF.

As concerns this clonotype: The junction does not match germline at one end; this may be a read error. The chain combines TRBV7-9 with TRBJ2-5; 8 bases agree with TRBD1. Per the germline V gene, CDR1 is SEHNR and CDR2 is FQNEAQ (reference sequence). This CDR3 is 15 amino acids long. Here the CDR3 DNA reads TGTGCCAACAGCTTAATAGGACAGGGCCAAGAGACCCAGTACTTC. Amino acids: CANSLIGQGQETQYF.

This clonotype was recorded at least ten times. The rearrangement joins TRBV7-9 to TRBJ2-7, with 8 bases matching TRBD2. This CDR3 spans 15 amino acids. Trimming at V came to 5 bases and at J to 2 bases, leaving 8 bases not matched to a gene. Germline V CDR1 and CDR2: SEHNR, FQNEAQ (reference sequence). CDR3 region: CASSVPGGPAYEQYF. The CDR3 nucleotides read TGTGCCAGCAGCGTCCCGGGGGGGCCGGCCTACGAGCAGTACTTC. The variable domain in full, with the rest retrieved from reference TRBV7-9 and TRBJ2-7, is DTGVSQNPRHKITKRGQNVTFRCDPISEHNRLYWYRQTLGQGPEFLTYFQNEAQLEKSRLLSDRFSAERPKGSFSTLEIQRTEQGDSAMYLCASSVPGGPAYEQYFGPGTRLTVT.

This clonotype was detected a few times. The DNA for the CDR3 is TGTGCCATAAGGACAGGGAGGACTGAAGCTTTCTTT. This translates into CAIRTGRTEAFF. The rearrangement joins TRBV2 to TRBJ1-1; 8 bases are shared with TRBD1. The CDR3 contains 12 residues. With V trimmed by 10 bases and J by 5 bases, 6 bases remained unmatched. Germline lookup yields CDR1 SNHLY and CDR2 FYNNEI.